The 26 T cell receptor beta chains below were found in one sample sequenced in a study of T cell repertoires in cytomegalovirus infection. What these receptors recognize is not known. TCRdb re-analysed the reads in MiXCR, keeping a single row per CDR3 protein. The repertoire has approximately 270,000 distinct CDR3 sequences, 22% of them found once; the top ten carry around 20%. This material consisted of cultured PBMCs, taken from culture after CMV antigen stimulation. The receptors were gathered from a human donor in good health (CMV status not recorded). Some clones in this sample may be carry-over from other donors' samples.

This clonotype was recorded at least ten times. CDR3 sequence: CASSLNQLNEQFF. Here the CDR3 DNA reads TGTGCCAGCAGCTTGAACCAACTCAATGAGCAGTTCTTC. The chain couples TRBV7-2 to TRBJ2-1, with D unresolved. V lost 3 bases and J 6 bases, leaving 9 bases between the germline ends. The V gene's germline CDR1 is SGHTA and CDR2 FQGNSA. This CDR3 region has 13 residues.

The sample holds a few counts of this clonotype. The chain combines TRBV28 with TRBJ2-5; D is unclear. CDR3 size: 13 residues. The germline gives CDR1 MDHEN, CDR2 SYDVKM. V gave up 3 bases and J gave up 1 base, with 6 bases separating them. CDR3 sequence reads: CASSFLAQETQYF. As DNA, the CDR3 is TGTGCCAGCAGTTTTCTGGCCCAAGAGACCCAGTACTTC.

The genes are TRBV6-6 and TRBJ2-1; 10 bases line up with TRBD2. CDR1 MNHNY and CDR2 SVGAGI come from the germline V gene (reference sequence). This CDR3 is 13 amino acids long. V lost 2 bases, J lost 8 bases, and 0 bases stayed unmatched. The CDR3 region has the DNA TGTGCCAGCAGTTACGGACTAGCGGATGAGCAGTTCTTC. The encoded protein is CASSYGLADEQFF.

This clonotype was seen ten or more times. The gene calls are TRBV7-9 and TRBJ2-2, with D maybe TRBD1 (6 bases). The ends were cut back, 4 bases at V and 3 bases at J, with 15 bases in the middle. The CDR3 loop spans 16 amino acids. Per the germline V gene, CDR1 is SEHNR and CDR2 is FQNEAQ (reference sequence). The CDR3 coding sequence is TGTGCCAGCAGCTCTAACAGGGCGGAGGACACCGGGGAGCTGTTTTTT. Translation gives CASSSNRAEDTGELFF. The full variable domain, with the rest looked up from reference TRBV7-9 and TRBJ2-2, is DTGVSQNPRHKITKRGQNVTFRCDPISEHNRLYWYRQTLGQGPEFLTYFQNEAQLEKSRLLSDRFSAERPKGSFSTLEIQRTEQGDSAMYLCASSSNRAEDTGELFFGEGSRLTVL.

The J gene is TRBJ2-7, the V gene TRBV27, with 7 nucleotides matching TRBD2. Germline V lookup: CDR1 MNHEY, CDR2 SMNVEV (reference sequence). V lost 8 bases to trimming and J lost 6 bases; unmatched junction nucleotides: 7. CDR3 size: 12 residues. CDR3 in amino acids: CASGTTLGEQYV. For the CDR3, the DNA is TGTGCCAGCGGGACTACCCTGGGCGAGCAGTACGTC.

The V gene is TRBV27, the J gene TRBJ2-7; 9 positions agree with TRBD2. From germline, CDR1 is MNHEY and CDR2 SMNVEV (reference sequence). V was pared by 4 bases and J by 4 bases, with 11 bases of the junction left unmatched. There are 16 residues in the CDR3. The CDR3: CASSSPGGSGRYEQYF. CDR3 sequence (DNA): TGTGCCAGCAGTTCCCCCGGAGGTAGCGGGAGATACGAGCAGTACTTC.

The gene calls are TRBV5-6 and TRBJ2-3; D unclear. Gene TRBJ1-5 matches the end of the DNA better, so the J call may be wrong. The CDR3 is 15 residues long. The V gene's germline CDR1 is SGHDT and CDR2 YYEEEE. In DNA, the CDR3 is TGTGCCAGCAGCCCGTGGGCGGTTAGCACAGATACGCAGCATTTT. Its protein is CASSPWAVSTDTQHF.

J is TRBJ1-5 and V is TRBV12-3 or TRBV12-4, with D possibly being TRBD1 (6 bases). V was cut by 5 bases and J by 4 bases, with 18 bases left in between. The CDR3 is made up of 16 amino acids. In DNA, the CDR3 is TGTGCCAGCAGTCTAACTCCAAGAGACAGGAATCAGCCCCAGCATTTT. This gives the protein CASSLTPRDRNQPQHF.

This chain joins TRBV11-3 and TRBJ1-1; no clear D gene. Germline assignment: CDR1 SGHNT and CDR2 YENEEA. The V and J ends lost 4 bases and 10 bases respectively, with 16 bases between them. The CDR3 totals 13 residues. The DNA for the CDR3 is TGTGCCAGCAGCTCCGGGCCTCGGCGATCAGCTTTCTTT. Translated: CASSSGPRRSAFF.

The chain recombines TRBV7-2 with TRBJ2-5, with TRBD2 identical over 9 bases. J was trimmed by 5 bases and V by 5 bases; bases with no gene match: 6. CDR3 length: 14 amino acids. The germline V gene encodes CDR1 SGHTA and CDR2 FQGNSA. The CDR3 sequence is CASSLSGGWETQYF. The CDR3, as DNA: TGTGCCAGCAGCCTTAGCGGGGGCTGGGAGACCCAGTACTTC.

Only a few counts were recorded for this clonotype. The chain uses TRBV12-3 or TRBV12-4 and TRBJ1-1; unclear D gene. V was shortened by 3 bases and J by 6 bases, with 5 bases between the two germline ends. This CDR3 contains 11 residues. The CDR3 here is CASSFGAEAFF. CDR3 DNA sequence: TGTGCCAGCAGTTTTGGGGCTGAAGCTTTCTTT.

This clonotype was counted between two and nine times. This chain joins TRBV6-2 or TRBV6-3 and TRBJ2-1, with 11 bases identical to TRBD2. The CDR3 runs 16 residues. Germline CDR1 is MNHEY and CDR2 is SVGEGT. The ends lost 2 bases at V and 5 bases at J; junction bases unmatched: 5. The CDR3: CASSYLQGLADNEQFF. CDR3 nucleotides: TGTGCCAGCAGTTACCTGCAGGGACTAGCGGACAATGAGCAGTTCTTC.

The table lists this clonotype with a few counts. In DNA, the CDR3 is TGTGCCAGCCAGCTCTGGGGAGGTGAAAATGAGCAGTTCTTC. Translating gives CASQLWGGENEQFF. The J gene is TRBJ2-1, the V gene TRBV19, with TRBD2 as a possible D gene (6 bases). This CDR3 has 14 amino acids. V gave up 9 bases and J gave up 7 bases, with 19 bases separating them. Germline loops: CDR1 LNHDA, CDR2 SQIVND (reference sequence).

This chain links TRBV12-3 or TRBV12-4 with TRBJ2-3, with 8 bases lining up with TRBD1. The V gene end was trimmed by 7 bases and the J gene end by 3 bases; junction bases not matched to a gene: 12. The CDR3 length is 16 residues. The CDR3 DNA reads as TGTGCCAGCATTCCCAGGGGGCGCGGAACTACAGATACGCAGTATTTT. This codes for CASIPRGRGTTDTQYF.

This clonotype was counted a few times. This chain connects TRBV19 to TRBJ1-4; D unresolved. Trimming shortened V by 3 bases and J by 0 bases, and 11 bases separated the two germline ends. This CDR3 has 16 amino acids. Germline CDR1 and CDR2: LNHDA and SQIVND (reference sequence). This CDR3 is CASSMGSWTTNEKLFF. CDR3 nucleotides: TGTGCCAGTAGTATGGGATCCTGGACAACTAATGAAAAACTGTTTTTT. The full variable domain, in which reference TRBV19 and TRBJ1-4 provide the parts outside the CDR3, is DGGITQSPKYLFRKEGQNVTLSCEQNLNHDAMYWYRQDPGQGLRLIYYSQIVNDFQKGDIAEGYSVSREKKESFPLTVTSAQKNPTAFYLCASSMGSWTTNEKLFFGSGTQLSVL.

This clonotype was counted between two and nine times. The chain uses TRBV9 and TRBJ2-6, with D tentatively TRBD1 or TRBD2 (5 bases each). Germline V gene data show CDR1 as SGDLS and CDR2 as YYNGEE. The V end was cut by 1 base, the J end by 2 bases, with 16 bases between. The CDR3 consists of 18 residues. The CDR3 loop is CASSVTDTPGPGANVLTF. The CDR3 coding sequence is TGTGCCAGCAGCGTAACTGACACCCCGGGGCCTGGGGCCAACGTCCTGACTTTC.

In nucleotides, the CDR3 is TGTGCCAGCAGCCATCTATCTGCGGGAGGGGCCGGGGGTGAGCAGTTCTTC. Its protein product is CASSHLSAGGAGGEQFF. The chain carries TRBV28 and TRBJ2-1, with 9 bases lining up with TRBD2. This CDR3 region has 17 residues. V was clipped by 6 bases and J by 9 bases; unmatched bases: 18. CDR1 is MDHEN and CDR2 is SYDVKM in the germline V gene.

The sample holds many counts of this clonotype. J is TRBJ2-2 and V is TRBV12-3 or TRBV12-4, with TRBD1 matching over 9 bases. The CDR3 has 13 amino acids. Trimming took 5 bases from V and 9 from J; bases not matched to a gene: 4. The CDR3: CASSGDRARELFF. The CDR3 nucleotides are TGTGCCAGCAGTGGGGACAGGGCCCGGGAGCTGTTTTTT.

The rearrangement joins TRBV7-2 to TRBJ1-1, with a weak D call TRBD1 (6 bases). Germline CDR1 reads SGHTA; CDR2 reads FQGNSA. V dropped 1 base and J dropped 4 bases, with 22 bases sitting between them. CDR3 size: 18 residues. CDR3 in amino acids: CASSLVRRGLFLGTEAFF. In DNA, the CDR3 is TGTGCCAGCAGCTTAGTGCGCAGGGGTTTGTTCTTGGGCACTGAAGCTTTCTTT.

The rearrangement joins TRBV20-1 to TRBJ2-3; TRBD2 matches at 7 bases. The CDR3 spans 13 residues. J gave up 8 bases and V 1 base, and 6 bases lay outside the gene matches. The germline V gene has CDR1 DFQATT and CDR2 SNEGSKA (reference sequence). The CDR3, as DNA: TGCAGTGCTAGAGTGGGAGGGCCCGGTACGCAGTATTTT. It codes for CSARVGGPGTQYF.

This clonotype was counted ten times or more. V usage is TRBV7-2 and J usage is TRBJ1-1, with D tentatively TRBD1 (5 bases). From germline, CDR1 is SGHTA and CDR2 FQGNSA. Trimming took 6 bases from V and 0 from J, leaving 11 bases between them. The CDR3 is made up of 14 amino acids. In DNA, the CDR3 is TGTGCCAGCAGACAACAGGACATGAACACTGAAGCTTTCTTT. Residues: CASRQQDMNTEAFF.

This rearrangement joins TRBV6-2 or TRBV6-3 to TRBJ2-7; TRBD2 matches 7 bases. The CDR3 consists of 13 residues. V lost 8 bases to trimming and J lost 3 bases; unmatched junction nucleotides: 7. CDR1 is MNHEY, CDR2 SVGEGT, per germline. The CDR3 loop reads CASAISGIYEQYF. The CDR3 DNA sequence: TGTGCCAGCGCGATAAGCGGGATCTACGAGCAGTACTTC.

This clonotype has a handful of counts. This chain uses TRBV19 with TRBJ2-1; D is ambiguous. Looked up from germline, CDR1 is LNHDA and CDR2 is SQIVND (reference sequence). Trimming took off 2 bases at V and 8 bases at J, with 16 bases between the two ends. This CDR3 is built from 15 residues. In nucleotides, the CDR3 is TGTGCCAGTAGTATATCCGGCTTAGGGTTCTATGAGCAGTTCTTC. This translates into CASSISGLGFYEQFF. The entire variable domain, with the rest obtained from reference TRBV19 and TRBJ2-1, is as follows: DGGITQSPKYLFRKEGQNVTLSCEQNLNHDAMYWYRQDPGQGLRLIYYSQIVNDFQKGDIAEGYSVSREKKESFPLTVTSAQKNPTAFYLCASSISGLGFYEQFFGPGTRLTVL.

CDR3 DNA: TGTGCCAGCAGTGGCAGGGGAGGCTATGGCTACACCTTC. This translates into CASSGRGGYGYTF. V and J are TRBV12-3 or TRBV12-4 and TRBJ1-2, with a tentative D call TRBD1 (6 bases). This CDR3 is built from 13 residues. Trimming shortened V by 5 bases and J by 4 bases, and 11 bases separated the two germline ends.

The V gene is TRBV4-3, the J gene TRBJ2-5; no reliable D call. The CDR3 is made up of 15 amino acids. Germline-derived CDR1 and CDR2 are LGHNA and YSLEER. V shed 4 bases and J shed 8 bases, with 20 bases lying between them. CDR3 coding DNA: TGCGCCAGCAGCCCTACCACTGGATACAAGAATACCCAGTACTTC. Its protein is CASSPTTGYKNTQYF.

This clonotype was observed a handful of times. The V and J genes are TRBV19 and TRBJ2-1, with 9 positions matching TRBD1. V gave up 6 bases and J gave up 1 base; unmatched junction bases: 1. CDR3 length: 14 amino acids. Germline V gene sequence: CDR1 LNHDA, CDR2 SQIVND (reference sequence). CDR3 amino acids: CASRGQGSYNEQFF. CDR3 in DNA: TGTGCCAGTAGGGGACAGGGATCCTACAATGAGCAGTTCTTC.